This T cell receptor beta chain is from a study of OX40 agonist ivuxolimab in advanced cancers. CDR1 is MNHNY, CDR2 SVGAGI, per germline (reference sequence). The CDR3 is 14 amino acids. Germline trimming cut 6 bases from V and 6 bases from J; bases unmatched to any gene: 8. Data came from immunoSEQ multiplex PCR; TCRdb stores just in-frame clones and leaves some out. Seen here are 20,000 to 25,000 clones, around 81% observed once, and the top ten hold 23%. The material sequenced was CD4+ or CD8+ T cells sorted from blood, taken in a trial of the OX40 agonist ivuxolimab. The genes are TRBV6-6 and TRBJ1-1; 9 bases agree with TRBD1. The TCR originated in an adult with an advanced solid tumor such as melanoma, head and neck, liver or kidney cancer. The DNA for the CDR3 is TGTGCCAGCAGCCTGGGACAGGGTTTAGCTGAAGCTTTCTTT. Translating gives CASSLGQGLAEAFF.